Below, 12 T cell receptor beta chains from the same sample are listed, as sequenced in a study of blood T cell repertoires in COVID-19. Sequenced by immunoSEQ multiplex PCR; TCRdb stores in-frame clones only, minus some. Among around 200,000 clones listed, about 82% were seen once. Sequences were obtained from PBMCs or T cells enriched from blood (not recorded which). The source is a man aged 35-49 years with acute COVID-19.

DNA for the CDR3: TGTGCCAGCAGCTTTCCGGGTGCGGCAGATACGCAGTATTTT. Amino acid sequence: CASSFPGAADTQYF. This sequence joins TRBV13 and TRBJ2-3; no clear D. In germline, CDR1 is PRHDT, CDR2 FYEKMQ (reference sequence). There are 14 residues in the CDR3. V lost 3 bases and J lost 4, with 11 bases in between.

The chain has TRBV6-2 or TRBV6-3 and TRBJ2-3; no definite D call. With 0 bases removed from V and 3 bases from J, the gap between germline ends came to 22 bases. This CDR3 region has 19 residues. Germline CDR1 MNHEY, CDR2 SVGEGT. The CDR3 DNA reads TGTGCCAGCAGTTACTCGATGGCCGTCGACAACGTTGGTACAGATACGCAGTATTTT. This gives the protein CASSYSMAVDNVGTDTQYF.

The chain is built from TRBV2 and TRBJ1-5; TRBD1 aligns across 8 bases. The CDR3 runs 16 residues. The junction had 7 bases not matched to a gene; V was cut back by 0 bases and J by 6 bases. Per germline, CDR1 SNHLY and CDR2 FYNNEI. CDR3 sequence reads: CASSEAAGGTGQPQHF. In nucleotides, the CDR3 is TGTGCCAGCAGTGAAGCGGCAGGGGGCACGGGTCAGCCCCAGCATTTT.

This chain links TRBV5-5 with TRBJ1-4; D perhaps matches TRBD1 (5 bases). V lost 0 bases to trimming and J lost 7 bases, with 10 bases between them. The CDR3 is 14 residues long. Looked up from germline, CDR1 is SGHKS and CDR2 is YYEKEE (reference sequence). CDR3 nucleotide sequence: TGTGCCAGCAGCTTGGAAAGGGGTGGTGAAAAACTGTTTTTT. Translating gives CASSLERGGEKLFF.

The chain uses TRBV2 and TRBJ1-1, with D uncertain. Trimming removed 6 bases from V and 1 base from J, with 9 bases in between. This CDR3 is built from 13 residues. Germline V gene data show CDR1 as SNHLY and CDR2 as FYNNEI. CDR3 protein: CASRPEANTEAFF. Here the CDR3 DNA reads TGTGCCAGCAGGCCCGAGGCGAACACTGAAGCTTTCTTT.

This chain uses TRBV9 with TRBJ1-6, with TRBD1 as a possible D gene (6 bases). In germline, CDR1 is SGDLS, CDR2 YYNGEE. With 10 bases removed from V and 7 bases from J, the gap between germline ends came to 12 bases. The length of the CDR3 is 12 residues. Here the CDR3 DNA reads TGTGCCTCCGGGACAAGAAATTCACCCCTCCACTTT. This codes for CASGTRNSPLHF.

This chain connects TRBV5-4 to TRBJ2-5, with D unclear. V was pared by 2 bases and J by 3 bases, with 5 bases between. This CDR3 spans 12 amino acids. CDR1 SGHNT and CDR2 YYREEE come from the germline V gene (reference sequence). The CDR3 loop reads CASSFPEETQYF. CDR3 coding DNA: TGTGCCAGCAGCTTCCCGGAAGAGACCCAGTACTTC.

In DNA, the CDR3 is TGTGCCAGCAGTACGACTAGCGGGGAGGGGGAGACCCAGTACTTC. This translates into CASSTTSGEGETQYF. The rearrangement uses TRBV6-5 and TRBJ2-5; 11 positions match TRBD2. The CDR3 runs to 15 residues. V trimming: 5 bases; J trimming: 5 bases; junction bases outside the gene matches: 7. The V gene's germline CDR1 is MNHEY and CDR2 SVGAGI.

This sequence joins TRBV5-1 and TRBJ2-7; 9 bases agree with TRBD1. The CDR3 spans 14 residues. CDR1 SGHRS and CDR2 YFSETQ come from the germline V gene. V was clipped by 2 bases and J by 2 bases; unmatched bases: 2. CDR3 residues: CASSFGTGTYEQYF. The CDR3, as DNA: TGCGCCAGCAGCTTTGGGACAGGGACCTACGAGCAGTACTTC.

This rearrangement joins TRBV11-3 to TRBJ2-1; the match to TRBD2 covers 11 bases. CDR1 is SGHNT and CDR2 is YENEEA in the germline V gene. The trim removed 4 bases at V and 2 bases at J, leaving 4 bases unmatched. The CDR3 has 16 amino acids. For the CDR3, the DNA is TGTGCCAGCAGCTCTCTAGCGGGAGGCACCTACAATGAGCAGTTCTTC. It specifies CASSSLAGGTYNEQFF. Complete variable domain (other parts from reference TRBV11-3 and TRBJ2-1): EAGVVQSPRYKIIEKKQPVAFWCNPISGHNTLYWYLQNLGQGPELLIRYENEEAVDDSQLPKDRFSAERLKGVDSTLKIQPAELGDSAVYLCASSSLAGGTYNEQFFGPGTRLTVL.

The rearrangement uses TRBV2 and TRBJ2-2; 9 positions agree with TRBD2. Trimming took 7 bases from V and 7 from J; bases not matched to a gene: 10. Per germline, CDR1 SNHLY and CDR2 FYNNEI. The CDR3 spans 15 residues. The CDR3 protein is CASTGMAGGFGELFF. The CDR3 DNA is TGTGCCAGCACCGGAATGGCGGGAGGGTTCGGGGAGCTGTTTTTT.

The chain is built from TRBV19 and TRBJ2-7; D is possibly TRBD2 (6 bases). The CDR3 has 15 amino acids. Looked up from germline, CDR1 is LNHDA and CDR2 is SQIVND (reference sequence). V gave up 8 bases and J gave up 4 bases, with 21 bases separating them. CDR3 sequence reads: CASQRSAGIGYEQYF. CDR3 DNA: TGTGCCAGTCAAAGATCGGCGGGAATCGGTTACGAGCAGTACTTC.